The entry below describes one TCR beta chain. Its antigen remains unknown. This CDR3 is 13 amino acids long. Germline loops: CDR1 SGHDT, CDR2 YYEEEE. V was pared by 4 bases and J by 6 bases, with 11 bases between. The protocol was immunoSEQ multiplex PCR, while the TCRdb copy is restricted to in-frame clones and leaves out a portion. The sample consists of 150,000 or so clones, 85% to 90% of them appearing once. This specimen comes from a study of T cell responses to AZD1222 COVID-19 vaccine. Study-level findings and limits: Spike-specific TCR breadth and depth grew following two AZD1222 doses.

The chain employs TRBV5-6 and TRBJ1-5; possible D gene TRBD1, 5 bases. The receptor's source is an adult who received the MenACWY meningococcal vaccine as a control. The sequencing here drew on peripheral blood, taken 28 days after the second dose of the MenACWY control vaccine. The CDR3 protein is CASSVTGSQPQHF. CDR3 in DNA: TGTGCCAGCAGCGTAACAGGAAGTCAGCCCCAGCATTTT.